The 20 T cell receptor beta chains below all came from one sample that was sequenced in a study of shared clonotypes between healthy human individuals. Produced via immunoSEQ multiplex PCR; TCRdb's table is partial and in-frame only. The sample comprises about 2.3 million clones, 85% to 95% of which are singletons, and about 0.37% rests with the top ten. Sequenced sample: naive CD4+ T cells from PBMCs. This sample's subset: CD45RA+ positively selected. These receptors all come from a young man in good health. Some clones in this sample may be carry-over from other donors' samples.

This sequence joins TRBV4-2 and TRBJ1-5, with TRBD1 as a possible D gene (5 bases). V was clipped by 0 bases and J by 4 bases, with 10 bases between them. The CDR3 totals 15 residues. Per germline, CDR1 LGHNA and CDR2 YNFKEQ. The CDR3 protein is CASSQDGAGNQPQHF. The CDR3 nucleotides read TGTGCCAGCAGCCAAGATGGGGCAGGGAATCAGCCCCAGCATTTT.

The chain employs TRBV6-6 and TRBJ1-2; D perhaps matches TRBD1 (5 bases). Germline values: CDR1 MNHNY, CDR2 SVGAGI (reference sequence). Trimming pared 7 bases from V and 5 bases from J, leaving 11 bases between. The CDR3 spans 12 residues. The CDR3 DNA follows: TGTGCCAGCAAACCCGGGGGATATGGCTACACCTTC. This sequence encodes CASKPGGYGYTF.

V gene TRBV7-2 combines with J gene TRBJ2-3; TRBD2 agrees at 8 bases. CDR1 and CDR2 (germline): SGHTA, FQGNSA. V trimming: 2 bases; J trimming: 8 bases; junction bases outside the gene matches: 12. The CDR3 is 16 amino acids. The DNA for the CDR3 is TGTGCCAGCAGCTTACACGGGAGGGCCCTTGAAGGTACGCAGTATTTT. This translates into CASSLHGRALEGTQYF.

The table lists this clone with a count of one. V and J are TRBV5-4 and TRBJ1-4, with D uncertain. CDR3 length equals 15 residues. Trimming took 0 bases from V and 2 from J, leaving 8 bases between them. Germline CDR1 is SGHNT and CDR2 is YYREEE (reference sequence). The CDR3 nucleotides read TGTGCCAGCAGCTTGGAGGGTTTTACTAATGAAAAACTGTTTTTT. Translation: CASSLEGFTNEKLFF.

Regarding this clone: The same CDR3 also results from other DNA sequences found in this sample. The CDR3 loop is CASTGVQETQYF. CDR3 sequence (DNA): TGTGCCAGCACAGGGGTCCAGGAGACCCAGTACTTC. The chain employs TRBV28 and TRBJ2-5; weak D call: TRBD1 (6 bases). Germline V gene sequence: CDR1 MDHEN, CDR2 SYDVKM. This CDR3 region has 12 residues. Deletions cut 7 bases from V and 5 bases from J, with 11 bases between.

This chain links TRBV28 with TRBJ2-3, with D perhaps TRBD1 or TRBD2 (5 bases each). Germline CDR1 is MDHEN and CDR2 is SYDVKM. CDR3 length: 12 residues. V was clipped by 2 bases and J by 7 bases, with 7 bases between them. As DNA, the CDR3 is TGTGCCAGCAGTTTAAGGGACCATACGCAGTATTTT. This encodes CASSLRDHTQYF. Supplemented by reference TRBV28 and TRBJ2-3, the full variable domain reads DVKVTQSSRYLVKRTGEKVFLECVQDMDHENMFWYRQDPGLGLRLIYFSYDVKMKEKGDIPEGYSVSREKKERFSLILESASTNQTSMYLCASSLRDHTQYFGPGTRLTVL.

The chain recombines TRBV7-2 with TRBJ2-7; 7 bases are shared with TRBD2. Germline V gene lookup returns CDR1 SGHTA and CDR2 FQGNSA. With 4 bases clipped from V and 6 bases from J, the junction kept 9 bases outside the gene matches. There are 14 residues in the CDR3. The CDR3 sequence is CASSSPGGPTEQYF. The CDR3 DNA follows: TGTGCCAGCAGCTCCCCGGGGGGTCCCACCGAGCAGTACTTC.

The rearrangement uses TRBV28 and TRBJ1-2; D unclear. Germline assignment: CDR1 MDHEN and CDR2 SYDVKM. Trimming stripped 10 bases from V and 3 bases from J, with 9 bases between. The CDR3 is made up of 11 amino acids. CDR3 loop: CATSADYGYTF. The CDR3 DNA sequence: TGTGCCACCAGCGCAGACTATGGCTACACCTTC.

V is TRBV29-1 and J is TRBJ2-1, with D possibly being TRBD1 (6 bases). Trimming took off 7 bases at V and 8 bases at J, with 18 bases between the two ends. This CDR3 region has 13 residues. Germline lookup yields CDR1 SQVTM and CDR2 ANQGSEA. The CDR3 DNA sequence: TGCAGCGCGGGTTTTGGACAGATCGATGAGCAGTTCTTC. Residues: CSAGFGQIDEQFF.

V is TRBV5-1 and J is TRBJ1-1; TRBD1 agrees at 9 bases. This CDR3 region has 14 residues. The germline V gene has CDR1 SGHRS and CDR2 YFSETQ. The V segment lost 4 bases and the J segment 2 bases; nucleotides outside the gene matches: 3. DNA of the CDR3: TGCGCCAGCAGCCGGACAGGGGACAACACTGAAGCTTTCTTT. This encodes CASSRTGDNTEAFF.

Remarks on this clone: Other nucleotide sequences from this sample produce the same CDR3. CDR3 region: CASSETSGSYNEQFF. The CDR3, as DNA: TGTGCCAGCAGTGAGACTAGCGGATCCTACAATGAGCAGTTCTTC. The V gene is TRBV9, the J gene TRBJ2-1; 9 bases are a match to TRBD2. Germline V gene lookup returns CDR1 SGDLS and CDR2 YYNGEE. This CDR3 comprises 15 residues. V shed 5 bases, J shed 1 base, and the junction held 4 bases outside the gene matches.

The chain links TRBV5-1 to TRBJ2-5; TRBD2 aligns across 7 bases. Germline V lookup: CDR1 SGHRS, CDR2 YFSETQ. This CDR3 region has 14 residues. V trimming: 4 bases; J trimming: 5 bases; junction bases outside the gene matches: 8. This CDR3 reads CASSTIASGETQYF. In DNA, the CDR3 is TGCGCCAGCAGCACGATAGCTAGCGGTGAGACCCAGTACTTC.

About this clone itself: At the DNA level, this CDR3 is encoded by other sequences in the same sample as well. V gene TRBV18 combines with J gene TRBJ2-2; D not resolved. Germline CDR1 reads KGHSH; CDR2 reads LQKENI. This CDR3 contains 14 residues. Deletions cut 4 bases from V and 2 bases from J, with 8 bases between. DNA of the CDR3: TGTGCCAGCTCACTGGGCCCCAACACCGGGGAGCTGTTTTTT. This codes for CASSLGPNTGELFF.

The rearrangement joins TRBV27 to TRBJ1-5; 9 nucleotides match TRBD1. Germline trimming cut 6 bases from V and 12 bases from J; bases unmatched to any gene: 9. The germline CDR1 and CDR2 sequences are MNHEY and SMNVEV (reference sequence). The CDR3 consists of 13 residues. CDR3 in DNA: TGTGCCAGCAGACCCGCCGGACAGGGGAACCAGCATTTT. It yields the protein CASRPAGQGNQHF.

The gene calls are TRBV7-9 and TRBJ1-3, with D tentatively TRBD1 (5 bases). This CDR3 comprises 16 residues. CDR1 and CDR2 (germline): SEHNR, FQNEAQ (reference sequence). The V end lost 5 bases, the J end lost 0 bases, and 14 bases lay between the germline ends. CDR3 in DNA: TGTGCCAGCAGCCGCGGGGGGGTATACTCTGGAAACACCATATATTTT. This codes for CASSRGGVYSGNTIYF. The entire variable domain, with the rest obtained from reference TRBV7-9 and TRBJ1-3, is as follows: DTGVSQNPRHKITKRGQNVTFRCDPISEHNRLYWYRQTLGQGPEFLTYFQNEAQLEKSRLLSDRFSAERPKGSFSTLEIQRTEQGDSAMYLCASSRGGVYSGNTIYFGEGSWLTVV.

J is TRBJ2-5 and V is TRBV18, with a tentative D call TRBD1 (6 bases). Germline lookup yields CDR1 KGHSH and CDR2 LQKENI. This CDR3 is built from 15 residues. The germline V and J ends were trimmed by 0 bases and 4 bases, with 12 bases remaining between them. CDR3 protein: CASSPPFLGGETQYF. DNA of the CDR3: TGTGCCAGCTCACCACCTTTTCTAGGGGGAGAGACCCAGTACTTC.

The rearrangement uses TRBV4-1 and TRBJ1-1, with TRBD1 as a possible D gene (5 bases). Germline loops: CDR1 MGHRA, CDR2 YSYEKL. The V end lost 0 bases, the J end lost 7 bases, and 21 bases lay between the germline ends. The CDR3 runs to 17 residues. The CDR3 nucleotides are TGCGCCAGCAGCCAAGATAGGGATGGGGGTGCGAGAGGTGAAGCTTTCTTT. Its translation: CASSQDRDGGARGEAFF.

This chain links TRBV18 with TRBJ2-4, with a tentative D call TRBD2 (7 bases). Trimming removed 2 bases from V and 1 base from J, with 12 bases in between. Germline assignment: CDR1 KGHSH and CDR2 LQKENI. The CDR3 has 16 residues. The CDR3 DNA is TGTGCCAGCTCACCAGGGGGGGCGATGGCCAAAAACATTCAGTACTTC. Protein sequence: CASSPGGAMAKNIQYF.

The chain joins TRBV10-1 to TRBJ2-4; the match to TRBD2 covers 12 bases. Germline CDR1 WNHNN, CDR2 SYGVQD (reference sequence). The CDR3 loop spans 15 amino acids. V lost 11 bases, J lost 5 bases, and 10 bases stayed unmatched. The CDR3 DNA reads as TGCGCCCGGGGCGGACTAGCGGGATCGGAAAACATTCAGTACTTC. It specifies CARGGLAGSENIQYF.

This chain uses TRBV9 with TRBJ1-4; 7 positions agree with TRBD1. With V trimmed by 4 bases and J by 2 bases, 5 bases remained unmatched. The germline V gene encodes CDR1 SGDLS and CDR2 YYNGEE. CDR3 length equals 15 residues. CDR3 nucleotides: TGTGCCAGCAGCCCCCAACAGGGGACTAATGAAAAACTGTTTTTT. Translation gives CASSPQQGTNEKLFF.